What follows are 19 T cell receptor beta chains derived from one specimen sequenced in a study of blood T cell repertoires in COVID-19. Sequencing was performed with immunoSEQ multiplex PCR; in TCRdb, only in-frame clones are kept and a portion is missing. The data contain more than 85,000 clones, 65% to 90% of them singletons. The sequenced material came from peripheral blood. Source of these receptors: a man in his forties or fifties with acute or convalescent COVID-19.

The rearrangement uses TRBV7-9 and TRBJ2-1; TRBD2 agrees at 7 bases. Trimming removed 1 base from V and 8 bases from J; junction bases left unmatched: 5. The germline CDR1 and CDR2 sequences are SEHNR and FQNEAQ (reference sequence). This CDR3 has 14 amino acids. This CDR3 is CASSLVETSHEQFF. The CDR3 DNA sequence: TGTGCCAGCAGCTTAGTTGAGACTAGCCATGAGCAGTTCTTC.

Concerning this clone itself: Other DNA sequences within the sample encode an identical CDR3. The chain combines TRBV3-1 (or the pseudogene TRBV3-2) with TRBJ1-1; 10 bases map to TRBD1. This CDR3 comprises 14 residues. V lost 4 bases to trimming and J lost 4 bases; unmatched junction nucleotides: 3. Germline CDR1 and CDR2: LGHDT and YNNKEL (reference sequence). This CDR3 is CASSPRTGGTEAFF. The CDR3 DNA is TGTGCCAGCAGCCCCCGGACAGGGGGCACTGAAGCTTTCTTT.

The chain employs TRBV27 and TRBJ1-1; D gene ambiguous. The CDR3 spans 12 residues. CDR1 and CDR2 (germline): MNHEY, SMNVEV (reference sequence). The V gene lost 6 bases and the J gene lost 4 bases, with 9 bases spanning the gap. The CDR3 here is CASRLGATEAFF. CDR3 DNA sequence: TGTGCCAGCAGACTAGGAGCCACTGAAGCTTTCTTT.

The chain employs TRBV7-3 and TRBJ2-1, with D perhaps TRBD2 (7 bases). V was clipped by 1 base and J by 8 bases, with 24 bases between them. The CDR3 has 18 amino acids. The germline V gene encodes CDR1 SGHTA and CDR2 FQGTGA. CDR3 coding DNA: TGTGCCAGCAGCTTAATGGGCTGGGCCGGGGGGCCGGAGTATGAGCAGTTCTTC. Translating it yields CASSLMGWAGGPEYEQFF.

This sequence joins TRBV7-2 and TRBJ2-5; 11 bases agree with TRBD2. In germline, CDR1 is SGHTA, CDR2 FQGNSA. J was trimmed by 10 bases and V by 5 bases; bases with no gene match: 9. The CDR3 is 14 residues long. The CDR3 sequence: CASSKTGLAALQYF. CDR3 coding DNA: TGTGCCAGCAGCAAGACGGGACTAGCGGCTCTCCAGTACTTC.

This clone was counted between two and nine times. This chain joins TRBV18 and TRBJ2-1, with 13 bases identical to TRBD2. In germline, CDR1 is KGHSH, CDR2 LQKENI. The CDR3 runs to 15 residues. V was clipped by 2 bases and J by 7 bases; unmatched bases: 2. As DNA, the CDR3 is TGTGCCAGCTCACCAGGGACTAGCGGGGAAAATGAGCAGTTCTTC. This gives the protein CASSPGTSGENEQFF.

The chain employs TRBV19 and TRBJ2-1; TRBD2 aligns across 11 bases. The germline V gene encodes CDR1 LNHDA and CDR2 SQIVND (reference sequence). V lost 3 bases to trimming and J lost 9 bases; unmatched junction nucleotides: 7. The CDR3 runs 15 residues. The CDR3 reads CASSMMGLAEGEQFF. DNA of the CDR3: TGTGCCAGTAGTATGATGGGACTAGCGGAAGGTGAGCAGTTCTTC.

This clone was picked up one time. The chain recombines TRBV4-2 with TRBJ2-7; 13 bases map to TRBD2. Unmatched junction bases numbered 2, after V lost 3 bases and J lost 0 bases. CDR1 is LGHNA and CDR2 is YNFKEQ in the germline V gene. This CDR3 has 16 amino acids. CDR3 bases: TGTGCCAGCAGCCAGGGACTAGCGGGATTCTCCTACGAGCAGTACTTC. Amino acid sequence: CASSQGLAGFSYEQYF.

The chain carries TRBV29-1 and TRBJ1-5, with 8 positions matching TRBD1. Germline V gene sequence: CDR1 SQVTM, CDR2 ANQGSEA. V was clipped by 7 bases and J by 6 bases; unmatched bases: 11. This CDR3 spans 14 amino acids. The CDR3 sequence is CSAGQGALGQPQHF. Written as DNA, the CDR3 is TGCAGCGCGGGTCAGGGGGCATTGGGTCAGCCCCAGCATTTT.

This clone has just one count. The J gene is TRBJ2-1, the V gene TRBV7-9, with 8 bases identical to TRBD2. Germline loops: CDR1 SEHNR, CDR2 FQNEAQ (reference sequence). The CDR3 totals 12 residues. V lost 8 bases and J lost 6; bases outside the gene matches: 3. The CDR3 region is CASGLAPNEQFF. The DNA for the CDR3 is TGTGCCAGCGGACTAGCTCCCAATGAGCAGTTCTTC.

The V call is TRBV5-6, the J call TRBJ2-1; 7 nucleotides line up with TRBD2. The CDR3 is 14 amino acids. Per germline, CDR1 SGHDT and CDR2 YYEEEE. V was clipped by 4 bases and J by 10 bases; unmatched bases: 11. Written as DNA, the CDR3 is TGTGCCAGCAGCCACGGGACTACGCGTCGGGAGCAGTTCTTC. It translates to CASSHGTTRREQFF.

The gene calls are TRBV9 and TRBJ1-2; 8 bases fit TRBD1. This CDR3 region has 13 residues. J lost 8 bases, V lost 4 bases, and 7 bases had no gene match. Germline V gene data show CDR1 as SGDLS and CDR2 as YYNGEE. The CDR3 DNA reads TGTGCCAGCAGCTACACAGGGGGTCTGGGCTACACCTTC. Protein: CASSYTGGLGYTF.

The CDR3 region has the DNA TGTGCCAGCAGTTTAGGACAGGGCGCGAACACTGAAGCTTTCTTT. Encoded protein: CASSLGQGANTEAFF. The chain carries TRBV6-5 and TRBJ1-1; 8 bases line up with TRBD1. The CDR3 spans 15 residues. Trimming removed 4 bases from V and 1 base from J; junction bases left unmatched: 5. Per germline, CDR1 MNHEY and CDR2 SVGAGI.

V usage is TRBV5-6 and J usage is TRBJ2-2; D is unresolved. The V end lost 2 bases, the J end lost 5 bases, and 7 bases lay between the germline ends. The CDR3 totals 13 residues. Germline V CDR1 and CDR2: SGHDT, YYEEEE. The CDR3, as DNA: TGTGCCAGCAGCTTTATGGAGACCGGGGAGCTGTTTTTT. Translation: CASSFMETGELFF.

CDR3 DNA sequence: TGCAGTGGGAGCGGGGGTCACGAGCAGTACTTC. It translates to CSGSGGHEQYF. The chain has TRBV20-1 and TRBJ2-7; TRBD2 agrees at 8 bases. Trimming cost V 7 bases and J 5 bases; bases outside gene matches: 4. CDR3 size: 11 residues. Germline CDR1 reads DFQATT; CDR2 reads SNEGSKA (reference sequence).

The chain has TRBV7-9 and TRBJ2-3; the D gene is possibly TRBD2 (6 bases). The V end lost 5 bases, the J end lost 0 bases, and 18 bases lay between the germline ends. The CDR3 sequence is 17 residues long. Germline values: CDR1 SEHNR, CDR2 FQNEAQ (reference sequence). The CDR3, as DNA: TGTGCCAGCAGCCCGATTCCATCGGGACTTAGCACAGATACGCAGTATTTT. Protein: CASSPIPSGLSTDTQYF. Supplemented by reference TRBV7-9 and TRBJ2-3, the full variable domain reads DTGVSQNPRHKITKRGQNVTFRCDPISEHNRLYWYRQTLGQGPEFLTYFQNEAQLEKSRLLSDRFSAERPKGSFSTLEIQRTEQGDSAMYLCASSPIPSGLSTDTQYFGPGTRLTVL.

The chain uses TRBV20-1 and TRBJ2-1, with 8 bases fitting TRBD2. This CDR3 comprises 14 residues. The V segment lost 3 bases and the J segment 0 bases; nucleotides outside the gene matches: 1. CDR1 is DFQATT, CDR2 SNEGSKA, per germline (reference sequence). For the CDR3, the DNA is TGCAGTGCTAGTAGCGGGGTCTCCTACAATGAGCAGTTCTTC. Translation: CSASSGVSYNEQFF.

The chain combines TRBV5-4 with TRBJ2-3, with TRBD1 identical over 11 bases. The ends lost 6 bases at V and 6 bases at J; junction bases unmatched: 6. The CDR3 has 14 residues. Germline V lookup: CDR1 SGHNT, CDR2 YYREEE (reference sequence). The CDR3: CASTGQGALDTQYF. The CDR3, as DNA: TGTGCCAGCACCGGACAGGGGGCTCTTGATACGCAGTATTTT.

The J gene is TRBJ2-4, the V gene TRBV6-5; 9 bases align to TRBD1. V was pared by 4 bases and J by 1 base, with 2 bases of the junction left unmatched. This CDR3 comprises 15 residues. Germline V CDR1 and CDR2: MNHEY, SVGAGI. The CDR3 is CASSSQGAAKNIQYF. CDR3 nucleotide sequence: TGTGCCAGCAGTTCACAGGGGGCGGCCAAAAACATTCAGTACTTC.